The 24 T cell receptor beta chains below come from one sample, sequenced in a study of tumor-infiltrating lymphocytes in oesophageal squamous cell carcinoma. From the PCR reads, TCRdb called clonotypes with MiXCR, one entry per CDR3 protein. The sample yields some 10,000 distinct CDR3 sequences, less than 75% seen once. The specimen sequenced was esophageal tumor tissue. The receptor source for this set is a female donor with esophageal squamous cell carcinoma.

The rearrangement uses TRBV7-8 and TRBJ2-7; 9 bases match TRBD1. Looked up from germline, CDR1 is SGHVS and CDR2 is FQNEAQ. The CDR3 consists of 14 residues. Losses at the gene ends were 5 bases for V and 4 bases for J; bases not matched to a gene: 6. The CDR3 DNA reads TGTGCCAGCAGCCTAATACAGGGGGCTTACGAGCAGTACTTC. Protein sequence: CASSLIQGAYEQYF.

The chain has TRBV11-3 and TRBJ2-5, with no clear D. The J call may not be correct, given that the DNA end is closer to TRBJ2-3. Per the germline V gene, CDR1 is SGHNT and CDR2 is YENEEA. The CDR3 loop spans 13 amino acids. CDR3 sequence: CASSLVGRDTQYF. The CDR3 DNA is TGTGCCAGCAGCTTAGTCGGAAGAGATACGCAGTATTTT.

Of note for this clonotype: A read error may account for a junction end that differs from germline. V and J are TRBV7-6 and TRBJ2-3; D is uncertain. CDR3 length: 13 residues. Germline CDR1 reads SGHVS; CDR2 reads FNYEAQ. In DNA, the CDR3 is TGTGCCAGCAGCTTTAACGGTGGAGAGACCCAGTACTTT. This gives the protein CASSFNGGETQYF. The complete variable domain, with remaining parts taken from reference TRBV7-6 and TRBJ2-3, reads GAGVSQSPRYKVTKRGQDVALRCDPISGHVSLYWYRQALGQGPEFLTYFNYEAQQDKSGLPNDRFSAERPEGSISTLTIQRTEQRDSAMYRCASSFNGGETQYFGPGTRLTVL.

The chain has TRBV11-2 and TRBJ2-3, with 7 nucleotides matching TRBD1. The CDR3 is 11 amino acids. Germline CDR1 reads SGHAT; CDR2 reads FQNNGV. The J segment lost 7 bases and the V segment lost 8 bases, leaving 3 bases of the junction unmatched. CDR3 sequence: CASYRGHTQYF. In DNA form, the CDR3 reads TGTGCCAGCTACAGGGGCCATACGCAGTATTTT.

The rearrangement uses TRBV7-4 and TRBJ2-4; 15 nucleotides align to TRBD2. The J segment lost 13 bases and the V segment lost 3 bases, leaving 19 bases of the junction unmatched. The CDR3 has 19 amino acids. Germline CDR1 is SGHVT and CDR2 is SQSDAQ. CDR3 bases: TGTGCCAGCAGCTTCTTCCGGACTAGCGGGAGGGAGGGTAGAGATACGCAGTACTTC. It codes for CASSFFRTSGREGRDTQYF. Full variable domain (rest looked up from reference TRBV7-4 and TRBJ2-4): GAGVSQSPRYKVAKRGRDVALRCDSISGHVTLYWYRQTLGQGSEVLTYSQSDAQRDKSGRPSGRFSAERPERSVSTLKIQRTEQGDSAVYLCASSFFRTSGREGRDTQYFGAGTRLSVL.

The chain recombines TRBV7-2 with TRBJ2-1, with 10 bases lining up with TRBD1. The J call may be mistaken, given a closer DNA end match to TRBJ2-7. From germline, CDR1 is SGHTA and CDR2 FQGNSA. CDR3 length: 17 residues. In DNA form, the CDR3 reads TGTGCCAGCAGCTTGAGCAGGACAGGGGGAACCTCCTACGAGCAGTACTTC. Translation: CASSLSRTGGTSYEQYF.

The V call is TRBV7-2, the J call TRBJ2-5, with a weak D call TRBD2 (6 bases). Trimming left V 5 bases short and J 5 bases short, with 21 bases between. CDR3 length: 16 residues. Germline CDR1 is SGHTA and CDR2 is FQGNSA. CDR3 residues: CASSLPSRERWETQYF. The CDR3 DNA is TGTGCCAGCAGCCTACCTAGCCGGGAGAGGTGGGAGACCCAGTACTTC.

The genes are TRBV11-2 and TRBJ2-5, with D tentatively TRBD2 (6 bases). The end of the DNA fits TRBJ2-1 better, so the J call may be wrong. This CDR3 has 16 amino acids. Germline V gene sequence: CDR1 SGHAT, CDR2 FQNNGV. The chain's CDR3 is CASSYPIAAQGNEQFF. CDR3 bases: TGTGCCAGCAGCTACCCTATAGCGGCCCAAGGCAATGAGCAGTTCTTC.

The chain uses TRBV7-3 and TRBJ2-2; D gene unclear. This CDR3 is built from 14 residues. V was trimmed by 6 bases and J by 1 base, leaving 9 bases between them. Germline values: CDR1 SGHTA, CDR2 FQGTGA. CDR3 in amino acids: CASRSDGNTGELFF. As DNA, the CDR3 is TGTGCCAGCAGATCGGACGGGAACACCGGGGAGCTGTTTTTT.

This clonotype showed up just once. One junction end disagrees with the germline gene, perhaps due to a read error. The gene calls are TRBV6-8 and TRBJ2-5; D might be TRBD2 (5 bases). In germline, CDR1 is MNHGY, CDR2 SAAAGT. CDR3 length: 14 residues. For the CDR3, the DNA is TGTGCCAGCAACGTAGGACTGAATAATTCACCCCTCCACTTC. The encoded protein is CASNVGLNNSPLHF.

The CDR3: CASSLGTGSHEQYF. CDR3 nucleotide sequence: TGTGCCAGCAGCTTAGGGACAGGGAGCCACGAGCAGTACTTC. This chain joins TRBV7-6 and TRBJ2-7; 8 bases line up with TRBD1. The CDR3 length is 14 residues. Looked up from germline, CDR1 is SGHVS and CDR2 is FNYEAQ. Trimming cost V 1 base and J 5 bases; bases outside gene matches: 4. The full variable domain, with the rest looked up from reference TRBV7-6 and TRBJ2-7, is GAGVSQSPRYKVTKRGQDVALRCDPISGHVSLYWYRQALGQGPEFLTYFNYEAQQDKSGLPNDRFSAERPEGSISTLTIQRTEQRDSAMYRCASSLGTGSHEQYFGPGTRLTVT.

This rearrangement joins TRBV7-2 to TRBJ2-1, with 9 bases identical to TRBD2. CDR1 is SGHTA and CDR2 is FQGNSA in the germline V gene. Trimming cost V 0 bases and J 6 bases; bases outside gene matches: 12. This CDR3 comprises 18 residues. CDR3 bases: TGTGCCAGCAGCTTAGCGAGTACCGCCGGGACTAGCCTCAATGAGCAGTTCTTC. This sequence encodes CASSLASTAGTSLNEQFF.

This clonotype was recorded a few times. The chain carries TRBV7-3 and TRBJ2-1, with D hard to call. Germline V gene lookup returns CDR1 SGHTA and CDR2 FQGTGA. With 2 bases removed from V and 5 bases from J, the gap between germline ends came to 7 bases. The CDR3 is made up of 13 amino acids. The CDR3 DNA follows: TGTGCCAGCAGCTTATCGGTGGACAATGAGCAGTTCTTC. It translates to CASSLSVDNEQFF.

This clonotype was observed once. The chain links TRBV7-2 to TRBJ1-2; possibly TRBD1 for D (5 bases). The V and J ends lost 5 bases and 4 bases respectively, with 8 bases between them. Germline CDR1 and CDR2: SGHTA and FQGNSA. The CDR3 is 12 amino acids. The CDR3 DNA reads TGTGCCAGCAGCCCAACAGGCTATGGCTACACCTTC. Translated, it gives CASSPTGYGYTF.

This rearrangement joins TRBV25-1 to TRBJ2-1; D might be TRBD1 (5 bases). The CDR3 extends over 12 amino acids. CDR1 and CDR2 from the germline V gene are MGHDK and SYGVNS. Trimming shortened V by 5 bases and J by 7 bases, and 9 bases separated the two germline ends. The CDR3 spells CASSKGVNEQFF. CDR3 nucleotides: TGTGCCAGCAGTAAAGGGGTGAATGAGCAGTTCTTC.

V usage is TRBV7-9 and J usage is TRBJ2-3; D perhaps matches TRBD2 (5 bases). CDR3 size: 14 residues. Germline CDR1 and CDR2: SEHNR and FQNEAQ (reference sequence). V shed 1 base and J shed 14 bases, with 19 bases lying between them. The CDR3 region is CASSLVLDTGELYF. Here the CDR3 DNA reads TGTGCCAGCAGCTTAGTACTAGACACCGGGGAGCTGTATTTT.

This clonotype was found once. The CDR3 here is CASSFFGGGSYEQYF. The CDR3 DNA sequence: TGTGCCAGCAGCTTTTTTGGCGGGGGCTCCTACGAGCAGTACTTC. The chain couples TRBV7-4 to TRBJ2-1; 7 bases map to TRBD2. The DNA end is a closer match to TRBJ2-7, so the J assignment may be wrong. The CDR3 is 15 amino acids. The germline V gene has CDR1 SGHVT and CDR2 SQSDAQ.

The J gene is TRBJ2-7, the V gene TRBV7-8; no firm D call. V was pared by 3 bases and J by 2 bases, with 8 bases between. The germline gives CDR1 SGHVS, CDR2 FQNEAQ. This CDR3 region has 13 residues. The DNA for the CDR3 is TGTGCCAGCAGCTTCGACGACACCTACGAGCAGTACTTC. As protein: CASSFDDTYEQYF.

V is TRBV7-2 and J is TRBJ2-4, with 11 bases that match TRBD2. The ends lost 1 base at V and 13 bases at J; junction bases unmatched: 12. The V gene's germline CDR1 is SGHTA and CDR2 FQGNSA. The CDR3 length is 16 residues. In DNA form, the CDR3 reads TGTGCCAGCAGCTTAGGACTACTAGCGGGAGCTACTAAGCAGTACTTC. This sequence encodes CASSLGLLAGATKQYF.

Concerning this clonotype itself: A read error may account for a junction end that differs from germline. The genes are TRBV5-3 and TRBJ2-7; perhaps TRBD2 as D (6 bases). The last part of the DNA fits TRBJ2-5 better; the J call may be wrong. TRBV5-3 is treated as an ORF (open reading frame) with a function not yet certain. The CDR3 has 14 residues. CDR3 protein: CASSLQLAGETQYF. DNA for the CDR3: TGTGCCAGCAGCTTACAACTAGCTGGAGAGACCCAGTACTTC.

Relative to its sample, this clonotype is large (0.1 to 1%). The chain joins TRBV7-3 to TRBJ2-5, with unresolved D. The V end was cut by 5 bases, the J end by 1 base, with 11 bases between. In germline, CDR1 is SGHTA, CDR2 FQGTGA. This CDR3 spans 14 amino acids. CDR3 nucleotides: TGTGCCAGCAGCCCCACCGGCCTCCAAGAGACCCAGTACTTC. Protein sequence: CASSPTGLQETQYF.

This clonotype was seen only a few times. V is TRBV7-3 and J is TRBJ2-1; no firm D call. Per the germline V gene, CDR1 is SGHTA and CDR2 is FQGTGA. CDR3 length: 13 residues. With 2 bases removed from V and 5 bases from J, the gap between germline ends came to 7 bases. The CDR3 coding sequence is TGTGCCAGCAGCTTATCACGCGACAATGAGCAGTTCTTC. Encoded protein: CASSLSRDNEQFF.

DNA for the CDR3: TGTGCCAGCAGACCGACAGGGTGGGTGGGGGCCAACGTCCTGACTTTC. This codes for CASRPTGWVGANVLTF. The rearrangement uses TRBV28 and TRBJ2-6; 7 bases are a match to TRBD1. V trimming: 6 bases; J trimming: 4 bases; junction bases outside the gene matches: 9. CDR3 length: 16 amino acids. Germline lookup yields CDR1 MDHEN and CDR2 SYDVKM.

The chain employs TRBV7-6 and TRBJ2-3, with TRBD1 identical over 7 bases. The junction had 3 bases not matched to a gene; V was cut back by 7 bases and J by 2 bases. The CDR3 runs to 13 residues. Germline-derived CDR1 and CDR2 are SGHVS and FNYEAQ. CDR3 DNA: TGTGCCAGCAAGGACAGGAACACAGATACGCAGTATTTT. Protein: CASKDRNTDTQYF.